This T cell receptor beta chain derives from a study of blood T cell repertoires in COVID-19. Study details: T cells, B-cell-depleted T cells, or PBMCs provided the cDNA or gDNA that served as material.

Germline V gives CDR1 MRHNA, CDR2 SNTAGT. The V segment lost 6 bases and the J segment 4 bases; nucleotides outside the gene matches: 9. The CDR3 runs 15 residues. Enrollees, about 18 to 90 years old, lived in 24 US areas. Clinical history as reported by participants underpinned cohort assignment. Under the authors' procedure: The assay estimated nucleated cells by amplifying reference gene primers. Profiling relied on immunoSEQ multiplex PCR, and the TCRdb table lists in-frame clones only, not all of them. Clone size and the V and J calls come from that table; the DNA yielded D and trimming. The sample lists roughly 330,000 clones; 87% were seen once.

This chain uses TRBV6-4 with TRBJ1-2, with 9 nucleotides matching TRBD1. This TCR was recovered from a woman in her twenties or thirties who had recovered from COVID-19. Sequenced input: PBMCs or T cells enriched from blood (not recorded which). CDR3 loop: CASSRTGAGTYGYTF. The DNA of the CDR3 is TGTGCCAGCAGCCGGACAGGGGCTGGGACCTATGGCTACACCTTC.